A single sample is the source of the 14 T cell receptor beta chains below, sequenced in a study of identical twins. MiXCR, applied by TCRdb to the 5' RACE reads, yields one record per CDR3 protein. The table has 350,000 to 450,000 distinct CDR3 sequences, less than 20% seen once. The sample comprised naive T cells sorted from blood. All receptors come from a man aged 45-65 years in good health.

This clonotype was found many times. This rearrangement joins TRBV6-5 to TRBJ2-2; maybe TRBD1 (5 bases). CDR1 is MNHEY, CDR2 SVGAGI, per germline. CDR3 length: 15 residues. V shed 2 bases and J shed 5 bases, with 12 bases lying between them. CDR3 nucleotide sequence: TGTGCCAGCAGTTACCTGGGTACAGGTACCGGGGAGCTGTTTTTT. Protein product: CASSYLGTGTGELFF.

This clonotype was counted between two and nine times. This chain uses TRBV7-2 with TRBJ2-5; D call uncertain. Trimming took off 1 base at V and 6 bases at J, with 9 bases between the two ends. Germline-derived CDR1 and CDR2 are SGHTA and FQGNSA. The CDR3 length is 13 residues. The CDR3 nucleotides are TGTGCCAGCAGCTTAGGGGCTTCGAAGACCCAGTACTTC. It is translated as CASSLGASKTQYF.

This chain joins TRBV5-1 and TRBJ2-3; tentative D call: TRBD2 (6 bases). Per the germline V gene, CDR1 is SGHRS and CDR2 is YFSETQ. The CDR3 totals 18 residues. V was cut by 4 bases and J by 0 bases, with 21 bases left in between. The CDR3 sequence: CASSQDWSSGLSTDTQYF. The CDR3 region has the DNA TGCGCCAGCAGCCAGGATTGGTCGAGCGGGCTTAGCACAGATACGCAGTATTTT. The variable domain in full, with the rest retrieved from reference TRBV5-1 and TRBJ2-3, is KAGVTQTPRYLIKTRGQQVTLSCSPISGHRSVSWYQQTPGQGLQFLFEYFSETQRNKGNFPGRFSGRQFSNSRSEMNVSTLELGDSALYLCASSQDWSSGLSTDTQYFGPGTRLTVL.

This clonotype occurred many times. The chain has TRBV7-9 and TRBJ1-1; 8 bases are shared with TRBD1. Germline V CDR1 and CDR2: SEHNR, FQNEAQ (reference sequence). The V gene end was trimmed by 5 bases and the J gene end by 0 bases; junction bases not matched to a gene: 8. This CDR3 region has 16 residues. The CDR3 region is CASSPPPTGVNTEAFF. CDR3 nucleotides: TGTGCCAGCAGCCCCCCCCCGACAGGGGTGAACACTGAAGCTTTCTTT.

This clonotype was seen a handful of times. V gene TRBV6-2 or TRBV6-3 combines with J gene TRBJ2-3; 13 bases map to TRBD2. This CDR3 has 16 residues. V trimming: 7 bases; J trimming: 2 bases; junction bases outside the gene matches: 6. Germline loops: CDR1 MNHEY, CDR2 SVGEGT. The chain's CDR3 is CASTPLAGGFTDTQYF. CDR3 bases: TGTGCCAGCACTCCACTAGCGGGAGGGTTCACAGATACGCAGTATTTT.

V gene TRBV9 combines with J gene TRBJ2-1; perhaps TRBD2 as D (5 bases). V gave up 4 bases and J gave up 2 bases, with 13 bases separating them. Germline V gene lookup returns CDR1 SGDLS and CDR2 YYNGEE. The CDR3 length is 15 residues. CDR3 DNA: TGTGCCAGCAGCCCAACTGAGGGAACCTACAATGAGCAGTTCTTC. This codes for CASSPTEGTYNEQFF. Together with reference TRBV9 and TRBJ2-1, the CDR3 gives the full variable domain: DSGVTQTPKHLITATGQRVTLRCSPRSGDLSVYWYQQSLDQGLQFLIQYYNGEERAKGNILERFSAQQFPDLHSELNLSSLELGDSALYFCASSPTEGTYNEQFFGPGTRLTVL.

This clonotype was seen many times. V is TRBV9 and J is TRBJ2-3; 12 bases align to TRBD2. Germline CDR1 is SGDLS and CDR2 is YYNGEE. Germline trimming cut 1 base from V and 0 bases from J; bases unmatched to any gene: 3. The CDR3 is 17 amino acids. The CDR3 protein is CASSVSLAGGSTDTQYF. Written as DNA, the CDR3 is TGTGCCAGCAGCGTATCTCTAGCGGGAGGGAGCACAGATACGCAGTATTTT.

The chain recombines TRBV27 with TRBJ2-1; TRBD2 matches 8 bases. The CDR3 extends over 14 amino acids. The V segment lost 6 bases and the J segment 6 bases; nucleotides outside the gene matches: 7. Germline loops: CDR1 MNHEY, CDR2 SMNVEV (reference sequence). The CDR3 spells CASRSAGGGNEQFF. The CDR3 nucleotides read TGTGCCAGCAGGTCGGCCGGGGGGGGCAATGAGCAGTTCTTC.

The CDR3 region is CASTWGPGGPVNQPQHF. The DNA of the CDR3 is TGTGCCAGCACCTGGGGCCCAGGGGGCCCAGTGAATCAGCCCCAGCATTTT. The rearrangement joins TRBV28 to TRBJ1-5; 8 bases fit TRBD1. Germline CDR1 and CDR2: MDHEN and SYDVKM. CDR3 length equals 17 residues. J was trimmed by 4 bases and V by 7 bases; bases with no gene match: 15.

This clonotype was counted ten times or more. J is TRBJ1-5 and V is TRBV20-1; tentatively, D is TRBD1 (5 bases). The V gene's germline CDR1 is DFQATT and CDR2 SNEGSKA (reference sequence). The CDR3 has 13 amino acids. The V and J ends lost 5 bases and 5 bases respectively, with 13 bases between them. CDR3 protein: CSAQTQGYQPQHF. In nucleotides, the CDR3 is TGCAGTGCTCAAACTCAGGGATATCAGCCCCAGCATTTT.

This clonotype appeared many times. The rearrangement joins TRBV7-2 to TRBJ2-7; 8 nucleotides agree with TRBD1. CDR1 and CDR2 from the germline V gene are SGHTA and FQGNSA. The CDR3 sequence is 14 residues long. V lost 1 base and J lost 2; bases outside the gene matches: 1. The CDR3 region is CASSLGTGPYEQYF. The CDR3 DNA follows: TGTGCCAGCAGCTTAGGGACAGGGCCCTACGAGCAGTACTTC.

J is TRBJ2-7 and V is TRBV5-1; the D gene is possibly TRBD1 (6 bases). V dropped 4 bases and J dropped 0 bases, with 14 bases sitting between them. The CDR3 has 15 residues. CDR1 is SGHRS, CDR2 YFSETQ, per germline. The CDR3 sequence is CASSLRDISSYEQYF. The CDR3 coding sequence is TGCGCCAGCAGCCTCCGGGACATCAGCTCCTACGAGCAGTACTTC.

Note on this clonotype: The junction departs from the called germline gene at one end, perhaps through a read error. The chain is built from TRBV12-3 or TRBV12-4 and TRBJ2-5; a possible D gene is TRBD2 (5 bases). The CDR3 extends over 14 amino acids. As DNA, the CDR3 is TGTTCCAGCAGTCCCGGACTGGTGCAAGAGACCCAGTACTTC. Protein product: CSSSPGLVQETQYF.

The chain couples TRBV12-3 or TRBV12-4 to TRBJ1-2; D not resolved. The germline V and J ends were trimmed by 3 bases and 3 bases, with 5 bases remaining between them. The CDR3 totals 12 residues. As DNA, the CDR3 is TGTGCCAGCAGTTTTTTCGACTATGGCTACACCTTC. Translated, it gives CASSFFDYGYTF.